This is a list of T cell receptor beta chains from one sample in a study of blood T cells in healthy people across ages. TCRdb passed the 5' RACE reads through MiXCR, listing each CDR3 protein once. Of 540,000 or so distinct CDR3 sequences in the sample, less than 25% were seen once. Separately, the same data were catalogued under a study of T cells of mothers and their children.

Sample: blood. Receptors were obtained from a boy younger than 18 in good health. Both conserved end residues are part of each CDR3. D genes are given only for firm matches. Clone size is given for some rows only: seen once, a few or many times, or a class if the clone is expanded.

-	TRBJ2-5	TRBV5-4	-	CASSPERGKETQYF	TGTGCCAGCAGCCCCGAACGGGGAAAAGAGACCCAGTACTTC
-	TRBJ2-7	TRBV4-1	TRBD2	CASSRSPGLAGGEQYF	TGCGCCAGCAGCCGATCACCGGGACTAGCGGGAGGGGAGCAGTACTTC
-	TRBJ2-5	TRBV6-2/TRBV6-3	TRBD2	CASTSGTSGVLYQETQYF	TGTGCCAGCACTTCCGGGACTAGCGGTGTATTGTACCAAGAGACCCAGTACTTC
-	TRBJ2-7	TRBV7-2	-	CASSFGTWLGEQYF	TGTGCCAGCAGCTTCGGGACATGGTTAGGCGAGCAGTACTTC
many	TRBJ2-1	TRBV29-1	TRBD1	CSGTDRVSRNEQFF	TGCAGCGGTACGGACAGGGTCAGTAGGAATGAGCAGTTCTTC
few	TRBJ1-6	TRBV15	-	CATSRDPMSPLHF	TGTGCCACCAGCAGGGACCCAATGTCACCCCTCCACTTT
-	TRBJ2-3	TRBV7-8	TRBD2	CASSTGVAGFPDTQYF	TGTGCCAGCAGCACCGGGGTAGCGGGGTTCCCAGATACGCAGTATTTT
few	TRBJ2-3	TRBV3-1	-	CASGQAETRTDTQYF	TGTGCCAGCGGCCAAGCCGAGACCCGCACAGATACGCAGTATTTT
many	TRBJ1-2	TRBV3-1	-	CASSQDPPGRSGYTF	TGTGCCAGCAGCCAAGATCCGCCGGGACGGAGTGGCTACACCTTC
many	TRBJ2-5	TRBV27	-	CASSLMDGAETQYF	TGTGCCAGCAGCCTGATGGACGGGGCGGAGACCCAGTACTTC
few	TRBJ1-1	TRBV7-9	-	CASSFDRRGAEAFF	TGTGCCAGCAGCTTCGATAGAAGGGGAGCTGAAGCTTTCTTT
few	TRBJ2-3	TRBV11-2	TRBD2	CASSLGSGGYTDTQYF	TGTGCCAGCAGCTTAGGAAGCGGGGGATACACAGATACGCAGTATTTT
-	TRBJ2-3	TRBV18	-	CASSTQEYTDTQYF	TGTGCCAGCTCAACACAGGAGTACACAGATACGCAGTATTTT
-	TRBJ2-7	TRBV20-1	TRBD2	CSAPPGLAGAYEQYF	TGCAGTGCTCCCCCTGGGCTAGCGGGGGCCTACGAGCAGTACTTC
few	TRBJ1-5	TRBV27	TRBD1	CASSPSPGGPVGRPQHF	TGTGCCAGCAGCCCTTCTCCAGGGGGACCCGTTGGTCGGCCCCAGCATTTT
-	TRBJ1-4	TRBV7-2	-	CASSNPGRPNEKLFF	TGTGCCAGCAGCAACCCGGGGCGGCCTAATGAAAAACTGTTTTTT
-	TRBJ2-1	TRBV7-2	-	CASSLEGAGLVVGLFF	TGTGCCAGCAGCTTAGAGGGGGCGGGACTAGTTGTCGGGCTGTTCTTC
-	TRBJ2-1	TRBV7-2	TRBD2	CASSLVAGGNDEQFF	TGTGCCAGCAGCTTAGTAGCCGGGGGGAACGATGAGCAGTTCTTC
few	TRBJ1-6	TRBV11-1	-	CASSLVGNSPLHF	TGTGCCAGCAGCTTAGTAGGGAATTCACCCCTCCACTTT
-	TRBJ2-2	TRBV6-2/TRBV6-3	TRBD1	CASSYRTGGVVTGELFF	TGTGCCAGCAGTTACAGGACAGGGGGCGTCGTCACCGGGGAGCTGTTTTTT
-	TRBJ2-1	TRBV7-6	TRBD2	CASSDQGLAGAHGHEQFF	TGTGCCAGCAGCGACCAAGGACTAGCGGGAGCTCACGGCCATGAGCAGTTCTTC
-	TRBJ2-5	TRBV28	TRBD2	CASSFGTVTSGGEETQYF	TGTGCCAGCAGTTTTGGTACCGTAACTAGCGGGGGGGAAGAGACCCAGTACTTC
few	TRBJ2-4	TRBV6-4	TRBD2	CASSDSAGEGNIQYF	TGTGCCAGCAGTGACTCGGCGGGGGAGGGAAACATTCAGTACTTC
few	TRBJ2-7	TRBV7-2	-	CASSLGSGLYEQYF	TGTGCCAGCAGCTTAGGGTCGGGCCTATACGAGCAGTACTTC
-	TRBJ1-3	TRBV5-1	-	CASSSERNTIYF	TGCGCCAGCAGCTCGGAAAGAAACACCATATATTTT
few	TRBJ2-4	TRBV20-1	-	CSAWGVAKNIQYF	TGCAGTGCCTGGGGGGTAGCCAAAAACATTCAGTACTTC
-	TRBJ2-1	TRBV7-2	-	CASSLVAPGRYNEQFF	TGTGCCAGCAGCTTAGTGGCCCCAGGACGATACAATGAGCAGTTCTTC
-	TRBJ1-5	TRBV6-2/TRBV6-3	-	CASTPEAQGRGQPQHF	TGTGCCAGCACCCCTGAAGCTCAAGGACGAGGTCAGCCCCAGCATTTT
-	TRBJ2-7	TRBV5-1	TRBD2	CASSSPGAGVYEQYF	TGCGCCAGCAGCTCGCCGGGCGCGGGAGTGTACGAGCAGTACTTC
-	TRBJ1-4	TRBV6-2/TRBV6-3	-	CASSGPGATNEKLFF	TGTGCTAGCAGTGGGCCGGGAGCAACTAATGAAAAACTGTTTTTT
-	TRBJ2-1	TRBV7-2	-	CASSSPLLLEQFF	TGTGCCAGCAGCTCACCTCTTCTCCTAGAGCAGTTCTTC
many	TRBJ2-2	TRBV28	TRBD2	CASSSGTSGTGELFF	TGTGCCAGCAGTTCAGGGACTAGCGGAACCGGGGAGCTGTTTTTT
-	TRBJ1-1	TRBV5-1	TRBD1	CASSARTGATEAFF	TGCGCCAGCAGCGCTCGGACAGGCGCCACTGAAGCTTTCTTT
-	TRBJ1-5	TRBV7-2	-	CASSLAWGGRQPQHF	TGTGCCAGCAGCTTAGCCTGGGGTGGGCGTCAGCCCCAGCATTTT
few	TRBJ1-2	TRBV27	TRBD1	CASSPSGQGDYGYTF	TGTGCCAGCAGCCCCTCCGGACAGGGAGACTATGGCTACACCTTC
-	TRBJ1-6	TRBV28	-	CASNIQARGVTLHF	TGTGCCAGCAACATACAGGCCCGCGGGGTGACCCTCCACTTT
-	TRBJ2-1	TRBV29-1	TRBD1	CSVETGQASSYNEQFF	TGCAGCGTTGAGACAGGACAGGCGAGCTCCTACAATGAGCAGTTCTTC
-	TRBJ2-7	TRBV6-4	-	CASSDSRGLQGFEQYF	TGTGCCAGCAGTGACTCGAGAGGGCTCCAGGGTTTCGAGCAGTACTTC
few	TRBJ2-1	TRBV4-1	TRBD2	CASSQGARGVYNEQFF	TGCGCCAGCAGCCAAGGGGCACGGGGGGTATACAATGAGCAGTTCTTC
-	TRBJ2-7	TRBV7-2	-	CASSLMSSRWSSYEQYF	TGTGCCAGCAGCTTAATGTCTTCACGGTGGTCCTCCTACGAGCAGTACTTC
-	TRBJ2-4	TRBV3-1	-	CASSHDSVAALAKNIQYF	TGTGCCAGCAGCCATGATAGCGTAGCCGCGCTAGCCAAAAACATTCAGTACTTC
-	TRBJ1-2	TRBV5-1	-	CASSLVDLDGYTF	TGCGCCAGCAGCTTGGTGGATTTGGATGGCTACACCTTC
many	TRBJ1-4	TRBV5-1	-	CASSLGQSNEKLFF	TGTGCCAGCAGTTTGGGTCAGTCTAATGAAAAACTGTTTTTT
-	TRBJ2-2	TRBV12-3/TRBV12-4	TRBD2	CASSLTGGELLF	TGTGCCAGCAGTTTGACTGGGGGGGAGCTGCTTTTT
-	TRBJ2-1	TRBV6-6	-	CASSPTREQFF	TGTGCCAGCAGCCCTACTAGAGAGCAGTTCTTC
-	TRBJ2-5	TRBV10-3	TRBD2	CAISETLAGSQETQYF	TGTGCCATCAGTGAAACTCTAGCGGGTTCCCAAGAGACCCAGTACTTC
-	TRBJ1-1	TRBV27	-	CASSKYTLLGRNTEAFF	TGTGCCAGCAGTAAATACACCCTTCTAGGGCGGAACACTGAAGCTTTCTTT
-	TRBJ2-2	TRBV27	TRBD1	CAGRRQGGTGELFF	TGTGCCGGCAGGAGACAGGGTGGGACCGGGGAGCTGTTTTTT
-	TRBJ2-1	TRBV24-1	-	CATSDFYRGDNEQFF	TGTGCCACCAGTGATTTTTACCGAGGGGACAATGAGCAGTTCTTC
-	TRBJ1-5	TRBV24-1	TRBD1	CATSDGDRAADQPQHF	TGTGCCACCAGTGATGGAGACAGGGCCGCCGATCAGCCCCAGCATTTT
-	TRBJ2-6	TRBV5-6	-	CASSLAAGPGANVLTF	TGTGCCAGCAGCTTGGCCGCAGGGCCTGGGGCCAACGTCCTGACTTTC
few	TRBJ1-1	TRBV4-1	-	CASSQEVGGAGEAFF	TGCGCCAGCAGCCAAGAGGTTGGAGGGGCGGGTGAAGCTTTCTTT
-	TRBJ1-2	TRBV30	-	CAWSEYVSPVDYTF	TGTGCCTGGAGTGAGTATGTAAGCCCCGTAGACTACACCTTC
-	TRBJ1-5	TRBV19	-	CASSIEHRQPQHF	TGTGCCAGTAGTATAGAACACCGCCAGCCCCAGCATTTT
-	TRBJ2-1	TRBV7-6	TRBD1	CASSSSGGFTFGEQFF	TGTGCCAGCAGCTCCTCAGGGGGATTCACGTTCGGTGAGCAGTTCTTC